At least ten counts were recorded for the clone carrying this TCR beta chain. What it binds is unknown. One entry per CDR3 protein, called by TCRdb with MiXCR from the reads. The sample holds hundreds of thousands of distinct CDR3 sequences, 33% seen once. The data are from a study of T cell repertoires in cytomegalovirus infection. Study context: Well-studied HLA-B-restricted CMV epitopes were used in the study alongside recently identified HLA-C-restricted ones. TCR beta signatures that were public indicated CMV infection and matching HLA type. Study-wide results and caveats: The cumulative frequency of public TCR beta families distinguished individuals who carried CMV together with the relevant HLA. HLA-C-restricted CMV clonotypes gave the most frequent clonotype in two of eight donors.

The CDR3 sequence is 15 residues long. V lost 8 bases, J lost 4 bases, and 7 bases stayed unmatched. The specimen comprised cultured PBMCs, sampled from culture after CMV antigen stimulation. This clonotype originated in a human donor in good health (CMV status not recorded). Some clones in this sample may be carry-over from other donors' samples. The V gene is TRBV12-3 or TRBV12-4, the J gene TRBJ2-6; 8 nucleotides line up with TRBD1. The CDR3 DNA reads as TGTGCCAGCTCCCAGGGGGCGCGCGGGGCCAACGTCCTGACTTTC. Amino acid sequence: CASSQGARGANVLTF.